This T cell receptor (beta chain) was captured in a study of blood T cell repertoires in COVID-19. Looking at the study overall: Both acute and convalescent COVID-19 samples were obtained from the United States, Italy and Spain. T cells, B-cell-depleted T cells, or PBMCs provided the cDNA or gDNA that served as material.

Original processing notes: Nucleated cell counts were estimated from reference gene primer amplification. Clones were sequenced by immunoSEQ multiplex PCR, and TCRdb holds only the in-frame ones, with some missing. V, J and clone size are those of that table, while D and trimming were read from the DNA. The sample contains about 110,000 clones, around four fifths of which appear only once. This clone has just one count. The CDR3 is made up of 13 amino acids. Trimming pared 4 bases from V and 5 bases from J, leaving 13 bases between. Germline V gene lookup returns CDR1 SGHRS and CDR2 YFSETQ. The sequenced material came from peripheral blood. The gene calls are TRBV5-1 and TRBJ2-7; possible D gene TRBD2, 5 bases. This TCR was recovered from a woman in her 70s with acute or convalescent COVID-19. The CDR3 DNA sequence: TGCGCCAGCAGCCCGGAGGTCAGTAACGAGCAGTACTTC. The encoded protein is CASSPEVSNEQYF.